Listed below are T cell receptor beta chains from one sample, sequenced in a study of breast tumors, draining lymph nodes, adjacent tissues. TCRdb reprocessed the multiplex PCR reads via MiXCR and lists one record per CDR3 protein. The sample yields approximately 140,000 distinct CDR3 sequences, approximately 30% seen once. Sequenced material: axillary lymph node tissue. Every receptor here comes from a female donor with breast cancer. Some clones in this sample may be carry-over from other donors' samples. Each CDR3 is given with its conserved first and last residue.

TRBV6-6	TRBJ1-3	CASSYPQGVGNYGYTIYF
TRBV18	TRBJ1-5	CASSPPPGFSNQPQHF
TRBV6-2/TRBV6-3	TRBJ2-2	CASSHPTHFGDTGELFF
TRBV2	TRBJ1-4	CASTLGGTGGGKLFF
TRBV7-9	TRBJ1-2	CASSHRQGRGYTF
TRBV6-6	TRBJ2-1	CASSLPQGNEQFF
TRBV20-1	TRBJ1-2	CSASVRTAYF
TRBV5-1	TRBJ1-5	CASLDRPRKYSNQPQHF
TRBV20-1	TRBJ2-1	CSAPPPTGLPYNEQFF
TRBV3-1	TRBJ1-1	CASSEGTFEAFF
TRBV20-1	TRBJ2-3	CSARAQGPKDTQYF
TRBV5-6	TRBJ1-2	CASSLGGQEFNYGYTF
TRBV25-1	TRBJ1-2	CASSESGRGGYTF
TRBV9	TRBJ1-6	CASSVGSSYNSPLHF
TRBV2	TRBJ2-2	CASSPQTGGTGELFF
TRBV6-5	TRBJ1-5	CASSRKTGMVQPQHF
TRBV20-1	TRBJ2-5	CSATPRAGELETQYF
TRBV18	TRBJ2-5	CASSPFAETQYF
TRBV12-3/TRBV12-4	TRBJ2-5	CASSFQPQETQYF
TRBV7-9	TRBJ2-1	CASSNRTSATEQFF
TRBV19	TRBJ1-3	CASTLRARGPQTGNTIYF
TRBV30	TRBJ1-3	CAWGPGNTIYF
TRBV28	TRBJ1-1	CASGSGDYTEAFF
TRBV27	TRBJ2-2	CASTNTPNTGELFF
TRBV20-1	TRBJ1-3	CSASVARFGGNTIYF
TRBV28	TRBJ1-5	CASRTPFQGGPQPQHF
TRBV6-5	TRBJ2-7	CASTPAGAGEQYF
TRBV4-1	TRBJ2-3	CASRKSGGDSSTDTQYF
TRBV14	TRBJ2-7	CASSQDRTGVRNEQYF
TRBV7-2	TRBJ1-5	CASSLSQGHQPQHF
TRBV5-1	TRBJ2-5	CASSLGGGGEETQYF
TRBV20-1	TRBJ2-2	CSARGELFF
TRBV7-2	TRBJ1-2	CASSLETGTHYGYPF
TRBV18	TRBJ1-3	CASSPIQRTGNTIYF
TRBV11-2	TRBJ1-6	CASGGQGANNSPLHF
TRBV19	TRBJ1-5	CATSRTGWANQPQHF
TRBV11-2	TRBJ1-2	CASRPQGYGYTF
TRBV20-1	TRBJ2-1	CSAGGSRESSYNEQFF
TRBV2	TRBJ1-2	CASFTLKQANYGYTF
TRBV6-1	TRBJ1-5	CASLVGGTQPQHF
TRBV5-6	TRBJ2-3	CASRLTGGPIGDTQYF
TRBV6-5	TRBJ2-1	CASRPAGSYNEQFF
TRBV9	TRBJ2-1	CASSVVQWTEQFF